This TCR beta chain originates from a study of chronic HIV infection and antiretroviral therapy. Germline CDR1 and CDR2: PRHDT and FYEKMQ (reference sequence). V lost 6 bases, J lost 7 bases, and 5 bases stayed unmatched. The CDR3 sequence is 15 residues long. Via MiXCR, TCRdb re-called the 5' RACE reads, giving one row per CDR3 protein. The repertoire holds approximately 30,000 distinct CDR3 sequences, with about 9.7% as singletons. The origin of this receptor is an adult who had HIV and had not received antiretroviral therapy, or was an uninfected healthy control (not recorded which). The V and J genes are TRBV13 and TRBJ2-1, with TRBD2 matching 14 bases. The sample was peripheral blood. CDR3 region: CASSPGLAGANEQFF. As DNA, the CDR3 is TGTGCCAGCAGTCCGGGACTAGCGGGAGCAAATGAGCAGTTCTTC.